The 18 T cell receptor beta chains below were found in one sample sequenced in a study of cytotoxic CD8 clonotypes in ibrutinib-treated CLL. TCRdb's table, derived via immunoSEQ multiplex PCR, lists solely in-frame clones and lacks some. The table records 65,000 to 90,000 clones, around 78% of them present only once. Sample: PBMCs, taken after 24 months of ibrutinib treatment. These receptors were taken from a human donor with chronic lymphocytic leukemia.

The chain employs TRBV5-5 and TRBJ2-1, with TRBD1 matching over 7 bases. Trimming took 3 bases from V and 6 from J; bases not matched to a gene: 6. The germline V gene encodes CDR1 SGHKS and CDR2 YYEKEE (reference sequence). The CDR3 has 14 amino acids. The CDR3 protein is CASSSPDRINEQFF. The CDR3 DNA sequence: TGTGCCAGCAGCTCTCCGGACAGGATCAATGAGCAGTTCTTC.

The rearrangement joins TRBV11-2 to TRBJ2-5; D may be TRBD2 (5 bases). Germline lookup yields CDR1 SGHAT and CDR2 FQNNGV. V lost 3 bases and J lost 6, with 11 bases in between. This CDR3 comprises 13 residues. DNA of the CDR3: TGTGCCAGCAGCTTGGACTCCGGACAGACCCAGTACTTC. Translating gives CASSLDSGQTQYF.

This clone came up a few times. V usage is TRBV9 and J usage is TRBJ2-1; D is unclear. V was shortened by 0 bases and J by 8 bases, with 12 bases between the two germline ends. The CDR3 has 14 amino acids. Germline V gene data show CDR1 as SGDLS and CDR2 as YYNGEE. CDR3 region: CASSVEMGSDEQFF. The CDR3 DNA sequence: TGTGCCAGCAGCGTAGAAATGGGAAGCGATGAGCAGTTCTTC.

V gene TRBV7-6 combines with J gene TRBJ2-5; TRBD1 is a possible D gene (5 bases). V lost 1 base and J 7 bases, leaving 16 bases between the germline ends. The CDR3 sequence is 15 residues long. CDR1 SGHVS and CDR2 FNYEAQ come from the germline V gene. CDR3 sequence: CASSLDAGKGGTQYF. Written as DNA, the CDR3 is TGTGCCAGCAGCTTAGACGCAGGGAAAGGCGGGACCCAGTACTTC. The complete variable domain, with remaining parts taken from reference TRBV7-6 and TRBJ2-5, reads GAGVSQSPRYKVTKRGQDVALRCDPISGHVSLYWYRQALGQGPEFLTYFNYEAQQDKSGLPNDRFSAERPEGSISTLTIQRTEQRDSAMYRCASSLDAGKGGTQYFGPGTRLLVL.

The rearrangement joins TRBV5-4 to TRBJ2-7, with 7 positions matching TRBD2. The germline CDR1 and CDR2 sequences are SGHNT and YYREEE (reference sequence). The CDR3 consists of 15 residues. V trimming: 4 bases; J trimming: 2 bases; junction bases outside the gene matches: 9. Written as DNA, the CDR3 is TGTGCCAGCAGCCGGGGGGAACAAACGGCCTACGAGCAGTACTTC. Translation: CASSRGEQTAYEQYF.

The V gene is TRBV4-2, the J gene TRBJ2-5; 7 nucleotides agree with TRBD2. The CDR3 is 14 residues long. Unmatched junction bases numbered 7, after V lost 4 bases and J lost 5 bases. Looked up from germline, CDR1 is LGHNA and CDR2 is YNFKEQ. The CDR3 loop is CASSPSLAWETQYF. Written as DNA, the CDR3 is TGTGCCAGCAGCCCCTCACTAGCGTGGGAGACCCAGTACTTC.

The chain carries TRBV11-2 and TRBJ2-7; D call uncertain. V was trimmed by 5 bases and J by 1 base, leaving 9 bases between them. This CDR3 comprises 13 residues. From germline, CDR1 is SGHAT and CDR2 FQNNGV. The DNA of the CDR3 is TGTGCCAGCAGCCTCTCCCGGTCCTACGAGCAGTACTTC. Amino acid sequence: CASSLSRSYEQYF. The variable domain in full, with the rest retrieved from reference TRBV11-2 and TRBJ2-7, is EAGVAQSPRYKIIEKRQSVAFWCNPISGHATLYWYQQILGQGPKLLIQFQNNGVVDDSQLPKDRFSAERLKGVDSTLKIQPAKLEDSAVYLCASSLSRSYEQYFGPGTRLTVT.

CDR3 amino acids: CASSYSSWGDEAFF. The CDR3 nucleotides read TGTGCCAGCAGTTACTCGAGCTGGGGCGATGAAGCTTTCTTT. The J gene is TRBJ1-1, the V gene TRBV6-6; maybe TRBD1 (5 bases). Germline CDR1 reads MNHNY; CDR2 reads SVGAGI (reference sequence). The V end lost 0 bases, the J end lost 7 bases, and 12 bases lay between the germline ends. The CDR3 consists of 14 residues.

The chain has TRBV11-3 and TRBJ2-2; 8 nucleotides align to TRBD1. This CDR3 region has 18 residues. V was clipped by 4 bases and J by 1 base; unmatched bases: 11. In germline, CDR1 is SGHNT, CDR2 YENEEA. The CDR3 region has the DNA TGTGCCAGCAGCTCAAGGACAGGGCCCGGAATGAACACCGGGGAGCTGTTTTTT. It encodes CASSSRTGPGMNTGELFF.

The J gene is TRBJ2-4, the V gene TRBV28, with D unresolved. Trimming left V 5 bases short and J 0 bases short, with 14 bases between. This CDR3 contains 16 residues. Germline assignment: CDR1 MDHEN and CDR2 SYDVKM. The CDR3 spells CASSPGRRLAKNIQYF. The DNA for the CDR3 is TGTGCCAGCAGTCCCGGACGGAGACTAGCCAAAAACATTCAGTACTTC.

The sample holds one count of this clone. V is TRBV13 and J is TRBJ2-3; no definite D call. Trimming removed 0 bases at V and 0 bases at J, with 13 bases between. This CDR3 has 17 amino acids. The germline CDR1 and CDR2 sequences are PRHDT and FYEKMQ (reference sequence). CDR3 sequence reads: CASSLGPKVWSTDTQYF. The CDR3 region has the DNA TGTGCCAGCAGCTTAGGACCTAAGGTGTGGAGCACAGATACGCAGTATTTT.

This clone showed up just a few times. This rearrangement joins TRBV5-6 to TRBJ1-1; a weak D match, TRBD1 (5 bases). The CDR3 runs to 12 residues. V dropped 0 bases and J dropped 6 bases, with 6 bases sitting between them. Germline assignment: CDR1 SGHDT and CDR2 YYEEEE. CDR3 in DNA: TGTGCCAGCAGCTTGGCAGGGTCTGAAGCTTTCTTT. This codes for CASSLAGSEAFF.

The chain has TRBV15 and TRBJ2-5, with D maybe TRBD2 (7 bases). Germline CDR1 is LNHNV and CDR2 is YYDKDF (reference sequence). Trimming shortened V by 0 bases and J by 7 bases, and 18 bases separated the two germline ends. The CDR3 length is 16 residues. The CDR3 loop reads CATSRDLGGPGGTQYF. The DNA of the CDR3 is TGTGCCACCAGCAGAGATCTCGGGGGGCCAGGAGGGACCCAGTACTTC.

This sequence joins TRBV7-2 and TRBJ2-2; TRBD2 is a possible D gene (6 bases). The ends were cut back, 7 bases at V and 6 bases at J, with 12 bases in the middle. Germline-derived CDR1 and CDR2 are SGHTA and FQGNSA. CDR3 length: 13 amino acids. CDR3 bases: TGTGCCAGCACCCCCCCGGGGGCCGGGGAGCTGTTTTTT. It translates to CASTPPGAGELFF. The complete variable domain, with remaining parts taken from reference TRBV7-2 and TRBJ2-2, reads GAGVSQSPSNKVTEKGKDVELRCDPISGHTALYWYRQSLGQGLEFLIYFQGNSAPDKSGLPSDRFSAERTGGSVSTLTIQRTQQEDSAVYLCASTPPGAGELFFGEGSRLTVL.

This chain joins TRBV9 and TRBJ2-1; a possible D gene is TRBD2 (5 bases). This CDR3 spans 16 amino acids. CDR1 SGDLS and CDR2 YYNGEE come from the germline V gene. V lost 4 bases to trimming and J lost 0 bases, with 14 bases between them. The CDR3 here is CASSPAGGTSYNEQFF. CDR3 sequence (DNA): TGTGCCAGCAGCCCGGCGGGCGGAACCTCCTACAATGAGCAGTTCTTC.

This chain uses TRBV2 with TRBJ2-1; 13 bases fit TRBD2. V was clipped by 6 bases and J by 8 bases; unmatched bases: 22. Germline CDR1 is SNHLY and CDR2 is FYNNEI. This CDR3 is 20 amino acids long. As DNA, the CDR3 is TGTGCCAGCAGCCTACACGGACGGACTAGCGGGAGTCAGTTTATCTATGAGCAGTTCTTC. This translates into CASSLHGRTSGSQFIYEQFF.

The chain carries TRBV25-1 and TRBJ1-4, with 10 bases identical to TRBD1. In germline, CDR1 is MGHDK, CDR2 SYGVNS. The CDR3 has 15 amino acids. With 5 bases clipped from V and 6 bases from J, the junction kept 6 bases outside the gene matches. CDR3 sequence: CASSYSGTGDEKLFF. The DNA for the CDR3 is TGTGCCAGCAGTTACTCCGGGACAGGGGATGAAAAACTGTTTTTT.

The table lists this clone with a few counts. The chain employs TRBV18 and TRBJ1-3, with TRBD1 matching 7 bases. With V trimmed by 3 bases and J by 1 base, 6 bases remained unmatched. This CDR3 contains 16 residues. CDR1 KGHSH and CDR2 LQKENI come from the germline V gene. DNA of the CDR3: TGTGCCAGCTCACCGGCGACAGGGATATCTGGAAACACCATATATTTT. Amino acid sequence: CASSPATGISGNTIYF.